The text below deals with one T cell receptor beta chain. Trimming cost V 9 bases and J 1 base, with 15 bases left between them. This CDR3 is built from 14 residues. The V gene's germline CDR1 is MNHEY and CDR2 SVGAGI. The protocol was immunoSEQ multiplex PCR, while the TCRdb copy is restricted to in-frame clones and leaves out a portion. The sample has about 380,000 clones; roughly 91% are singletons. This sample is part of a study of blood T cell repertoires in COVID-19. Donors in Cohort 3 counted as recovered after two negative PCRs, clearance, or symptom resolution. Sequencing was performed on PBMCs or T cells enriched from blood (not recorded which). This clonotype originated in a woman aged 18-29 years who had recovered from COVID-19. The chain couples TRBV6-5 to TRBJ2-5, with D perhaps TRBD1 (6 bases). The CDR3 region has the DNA TGTGCCAGTGCCGAAGGGACACTCCAAGAGACCCAGTACTTC. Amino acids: CASAEGTLQETQYF.